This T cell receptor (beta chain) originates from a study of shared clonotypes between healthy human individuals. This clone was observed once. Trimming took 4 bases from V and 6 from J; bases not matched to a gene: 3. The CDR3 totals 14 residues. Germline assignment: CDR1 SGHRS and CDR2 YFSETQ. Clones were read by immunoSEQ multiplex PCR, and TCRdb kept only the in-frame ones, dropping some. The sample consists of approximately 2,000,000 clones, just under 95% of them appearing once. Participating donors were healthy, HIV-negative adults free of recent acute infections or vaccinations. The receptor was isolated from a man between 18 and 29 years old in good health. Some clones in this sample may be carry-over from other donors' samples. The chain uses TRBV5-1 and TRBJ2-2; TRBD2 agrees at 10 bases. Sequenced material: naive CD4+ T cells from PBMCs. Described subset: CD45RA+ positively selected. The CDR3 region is CASSPTSGPGELFF. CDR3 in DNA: TGCGCCAGCAGCCCGACTAGCGGGCCCGGGGAGCTGTTTTTT.